The text below deals with one T cell receptor beta chain. Its target is unknown. This entry belongs to a study of shared clonotypes between healthy human individuals. Germline V gives CDR1 LNHDA, CDR2 SQIVND (reference sequence). V was shortened by 5 bases and J by 4 bases, with 11 bases between the two germline ends. CDR3 length equals 13 residues. Points from the study as a whole: What limited the represented genetic and exposure-history diversity was the small number of donors. Some naive CD4 clonotypes, around 5%, turned up in common across several donors. A generally larger estimated richness was seen in naive subsets than in memory subsets. Non-shared clonotypes displayed generation probabilities falling below those of clonotypes present in all four donors.

Produced via immunoSEQ multiplex PCR; TCRdb's table is partial and in-frame only. The profile shows about 1 million clones, approximately 76% of them singletons. This chain uses TRBV19 with TRBJ1-2; D gene uncertain. Sequencing was carried out using memory CD4+ T cells sorted from blood. The subset is: CD45RA-negative fraction. The clonotype comes from a young man in good health. In nucleotides, the CDR3 is TGTGCCAGTAGTCCCGACGGACCCTATGGCTACACCTTC. The encoded protein is CASSPDGPYGYTF.